These 12 T cell receptor beta chains were sequenced from one sample in a study of OX40 agonist ivuxolimab in advanced cancers. Generated by immunoSEQ multiplex PCR, the TCRdb table keeps only in-frame clones and is missing some. The table records tens of thousands of clones, around 87% of them present only once. The sequencing here drew on CD4+ or CD8+ T cells sorted from blood, taken in a trial of the OX40 agonist ivuxolimab. The receptors here all came from an adult with an advanced solid tumor such as melanoma, head and neck, liver or kidney cancer.

The chain couples TRBV9 to TRBJ2-7, with D tentatively TRBD2 (6 bases). The CDR3 length is 18 residues. V shed 4 bases and J shed 2 bases, with 25 bases lying between them. The germline V gene has CDR1 SGDLS and CDR2 YYNGEE. For the CDR3, the DNA is TGTGCCAGCAGCACCTCCCCGAGTGGGGCGGGGTTAACCTACGAGCAGTACTTC. Translated, it gives CASSTSPSGAGLTYEQYF.

The table lists this clone with a count of one. This chain connects TRBV6-5 to TRBJ2-1, with D possibly being TRBD2 (6 bases). The V end lost 6 bases, the J end lost 7 bases, and 13 bases lay between the germline ends. The length of the CDR3 is 13 residues. CDR1 and CDR2 (germline): MNHEY, SVGAGI. DNA of the CDR3: TGTGCCAGCAGGCCGGGACTCAAAAATGAGCAGTTCTTC. This codes for CASRPGLKNEQFF.

The V gene is TRBV6-1, the J gene TRBJ2-7; 8 bases fit TRBD1. The V and J ends lost 6 bases and 3 bases, in that order; junction bases with no gene match: 1. The germline gives CDR1 MNHNS, CDR2 SASEGT. The CDR3 loop spans 12 amino acids. This chain's CDR3 is CASRGQGYEQYF. The CDR3 DNA sequence: TGTGCCAGCAGAGGACAGGGCTACGAGCAGTACTTC.

This chain joins TRBV5-6 and TRBJ2-1; a weak D match, TRBD1 (6 bases). CDR1 and CDR2 (germline): SGHDT, YYEEEE. V dropped 4 bases and J dropped 1 base, with 12 bases sitting between them. The CDR3 runs to 15 residues. The CDR3 sequence: CASSRGGQSYNEQFF. DNA for the CDR3: TGTGCCAGCAGCCGAGGGGGACAATCCTACAATGAGCAGTTCTTC.

The sample holds one count of this clone. The rearrangement uses TRBV10-3 and TRBJ1-5; 8 nucleotides agree with TRBD1. This CDR3 has 16 residues. V shed 6 bases and J 8 bases; nucleotides not matched to a gene: 15. Germline V gene sequence: CDR1 ENHRY, CDR2 SYGVKD. The CDR3 coding sequence is TGTGCCATCAGCCGGGGACAGGTAAAATACTTTGAGCCCCAGCATTTT. This translates into CAISRGQVKYFEPQHF.

This chain connects TRBV5-6 to TRBJ2-1, with D unclear. V was pared by 3 bases and J by 7 bases, with 8 bases between. CDR3 size: 12 residues. Per germline, CDR1 SGHDT and CDR2 YYEEEE. CDR3: CASSSPANEQFF. The CDR3 nucleotides are TGTGCCAGCAGCTCGCCAGCGAATGAGCAGTTCTTC.

The J gene is TRBJ1-3, the V gene TRBV12-5, with 7 bases aligning to TRBD1. Trimming removed 3 bases from V and 2 bases from J; junction bases left unmatched: 4. Germline CDR1 is LGHNT and CDR2 is FRNRAP. This CDR3 spans 15 amino acids. The CDR3 region is CASGLEGGAGNTIYF. The CDR3 nucleotides are TGTGCTAGTGGTTTAGAAGGGGGCGCTGGAAACACCATATATTTT.

This clone is a singleton in its sample. The rearrangement uses TRBV11-1 and TRBJ2-2; TRBD1 matches at 11 bases. Losses at the gene ends were 4 bases for V and 6 bases for J; bases not matched to a gene: 1. Germline V gene lookup returns CDR1 SGHAT and CDR2 FQDESV (reference sequence). The CDR3 loop spans 14 amino acids. In DNA form, the CDR3 reads TGTGCCAGCAGCTGGGGACAGGGGGCCGGGGAGCTGTTTTTT. Amino acid sequence: CASSWGQGAGELFF.

V and J are TRBV19 and TRBJ2-1; 12 bases are a match to TRBD2. The germline V gene encodes CDR1 LNHDA and CDR2 SQIVND (reference sequence). The CDR3 contains 13 residues. V gave up 7 bases and J gave up 9 bases; unmatched junction bases: 4. DNA for the CDR3: TGTGCCAGTATTCAACTAGCGGGGGGTGAGCAGTTCTTC. Translated, it gives CASIQLAGGEQFF.

This clone was recorded a few times. The rearrangement links TRBV9 to TRBJ1-1; D call uncertain. This CDR3 region has 13 residues. Germline CDR1 and CDR2: SGDLS and YYNGEE. With 4 bases removed from V and 1 base from J, the gap between germline ends came to 8 bases. CDR3 nucleotides: TGTGCCAGCAGCTATACAGAGAACACTGAAGCTTTCTTT. The encoded protein is CASSYTENTEAFF. The variable domain in full, completed from reference TRBV9 and TRBJ1-1, reads DSGVTQTPKHLITATGQRVTLRCSPRSGDLSVYWYQQSLDQGLQFLIQYYNGEERAKGNILERFSAQQFPDLHSELNLSSLELGDSALYFCASSYTENTEAFFGQGTRLTVV.

V and J are TRBV10-3 and TRBJ2-2; a weak D match, TRBD2 (6 bases). The V gene's germline CDR1 is ENHRY and CDR2 SYGVKD. Deletions cut 7 bases from V and 7 bases from J, with 22 bases between. There are 16 residues in the CDR3. In nucleotides, the CDR3 is TGTGCCATCAAAGTGGGCGGGAACCCCTTAAGCGGGGAGCTGTTTTTT. It yields the protein CAIKVGGNPLSGELFF.

The sample holds one count of this clone. The rearrangement uses TRBV5-1 and TRBJ2-1; 10 positions agree with TRBD2. V shed 4 bases and J 3 bases; nucleotides not matched to a gene: 4. The CDR3 totals 15 residues. CDR1 SGHRS and CDR2 YFSETQ come from the germline V gene. CDR3: CASSPLAGFYNEQFF. The DNA of the CDR3 is TGCGCCAGCAGCCCACTAGCGGGATTCTACAATGAGCAGTTCTTC. Supplemented by reference TRBV5-1 and TRBJ2-1, the full variable domain reads KAGVTQTPRYLIKTRGQQVTLSCSPISGHRSVSWYQQTPGQGLQFLFEYFSETQRNKGNFPGRFSGRQFSNSRSEMNVSTLELGDSALYLCASSPLAGFYNEQFFGPGTRLTVL.